The T cell receptor (beta chain) under discussion was sequenced for a study of shared clonotypes between healthy human individuals. Study-level information: Donor composition was two women and a few men, aged 18 to 49. Overall study results and limits: Only blood was sampled; tissue repertoires likely differ. Compared with clonotypes that all four donors shared, non-shared clonotypes had lower generation probabilities.

V lost 1 base to trimming and J lost 3 bases, with 13 bases between them. The CDR3 has 15 amino acids. Per germline, CDR1 SGHVS and CDR2 FQNEAQ. Naive CD8 cells comprised CD45RO-negative, CCR7-positively selected cells, excluding terminally differentiated effector memory CD45RA+ cells. Only Caucasian adults living in Nashville, Tennessee served as donors. Clones were read by immunoSEQ multiplex PCR, and TCRdb kept only the in-frame ones, dropping some. Of around 1.9 million clones detected, more than 85% appear once; the ten largest clones hold more than 1.5%. Concerning this clone itself: The antigen remains unidentified.

The receptor was derived from a man between 18 and 35 years old in good health. Some clones in this sample may be carry-over from other donors' samples. Material for sequencing was naive CD8+ T cells from PBMCs. The rearrangement links TRBV7-8 to TRBJ2-7, with unresolved D. In DNA, the CDR3 is TGTGCCAGCAGCTTAGTGGCCCTCGCTTACTACGAGCAGTACTTC. Its protein product is CASSLVALAYYEQYF.